The entry that follows covers one T cell receptor (beta chain) sequence. The target antigen is unknown. This CDR3 has 13 amino acids. V was shortened by 2 bases and J by 4 bases, with 11 bases between the two germline ends. Looked up from germline, CDR1 is SQVTM and CDR2 is ANQGSEA. Repertoires were generated with immunoSEQ multiplex PCR, while TCRdb's copy carries only in-frame clones and drops some. The sample has about 76,000 clones; around four fifths are singletons. The sample belongs to a study of T cell clones after liver transplantation. At the level of the study: Apart from three HCV-positive recipients, transplants were for non-autoimmune, non-viral reasons. Tolerant meant at least one year fully off immunosuppression without liver enzymes above twice normal.

Study outcomes and limitations: Conclusions were preliminary, with small, heterogeneous patient groups. Donor-reactive sequences fell more than third party-reactive ones, suggesting partial deletion.

Specimen: CD4+ T cells from blood, collected at the 22-month timepoint. The gene calls are TRBV29-1 and TRBJ1-1; tentative D call: TRBD1 (6 bases). This TCR derives from a human patient who received a liver transplant. The graft donor may have given rise to some T cells. CDR3 sequence: CSVEHREGTEAFF. CDR3 coding DNA: TGCAGCGTTGAACACAGGGAAGGCACTGAAGCTTTCTTT.